These T cell receptor beta chains were read from a single sample in a study of CD8 T cells in ankylosing spondylitis. TCRdb reanalysed the 5' RACE reads using MiXCR and keeps one entry per CDR3 protein. Among a few hundred thousand distinct CDR3 sequences listed, 20% to 25% were seen once. The source material was blood, either unsorted or a sorted T cell fraction (not recorded which). These TCRs come from a male donor with ankylosing spondylitis. CDR3s include the opening cysteine and the closing phenylalanine or tryptophan. D genes are given only for firm matches. Size is omitted from some rows. Given values are once, few, many or a class for expanded clones.

d_call	v_call	clone_size	j_call	cdr3_aa	cdr3_nt
TRBD2	TRBV24-1	few	TRBJ2-3	CATSDRDYTDTQYF	TGTGCCACCAGTGATCGGGACTACACAGATACGCAGTATTTT
NA	TRBV6-2/TRBV6-3	NA	TRBJ2-3	CASSSQRDTTDTQYF	TGTGCCAGCAGTTCCCAGCGGGACACCACAGATACGCAGTATTTT
NA	TRBV20-1	few	TRBJ2-1	CSAKTGGRLRNEQFF	TGCAGTGCTAAGACTGGGGGGCGCCTGCGGAATGAGCAGTTCTTC
NA	TRBV7-3	NA	TRBJ1-1	CASSPSLTRDRGTEAFF	TGTGCCAGCAGCCCAAGCTTAACGCGGGACCGAGGCACTGAAGCTTTCTTT
TRBD1	TRBV20-1	few	TRBJ2-7	CSASDRVYYEQYF	TGCAGTGCTAGCGACAGGGTTTACTACGAGCAGTACTTC
NA	TRBV3-1	few	TRBJ1-2	CASSQDRGHGYTF	TGTGCCAGCAGCCAAGACAGGGGTCATGGCTACACCTTC
NA	TRBV28	NA	TRBJ2-7	CASSYADGVQGDEQYF	TGTGCCAGCAGTTATGCCGACGGGGTCCAGGGTGACGAGCAGTACTTC
NA	TRBV6-5	NA	TRBJ2-7	CASSSVGELLREQYF	TGTGCCAGCAGTTCCGTGGGGGAGCTTCTTCGGGAGCAGTACTTC
NA	TRBV30	few	TRBJ2-1	CAWSAGNYNEQFF	TGTGCCTGGAGTGCCGGAAACTACAATGAGCAGTTCTTC
NA	TRBV5-1	few	TRBJ2-1	CASSFWAGEGDNEQFF	TGCGCCAGCAGCTTTTGGGCGGGAGAGGGGGACAATGAGCAGTTCTTC
TRBD1	TRBV9	few	TRBJ1-5	CASNPGGGDQPQHF	TGTGCCAGCAATCCAGGGGGCGGCGATCAGCCCCAGCATTTT
NA	TRBV7-2	NA	TRBJ2-3	CASSPARSTDTQYF	TGTGCCAGCTCCCCTGCGAGGAGCACAGATACGCAGTATTTT
NA	TRBV30	NA	TRBJ2-2	CAWSVLGTGELFF	TGTGCCTGGAGTGTACTGGGGACCGGGGAGCTGTTTTTT
TRBD2	TRBV6-2/TRBV6-3	few	TRBJ2-2	CASSSPGGGRLAGGSGELFF	TGTGCCAGCAGTTCCCCGGGGGGAGGCAGACTAGCGGGAGGGTCCGGGGAGCTGTTTTTT
NA	TRBV7-2	few	TRBJ1-3	CASSLALVGSGNTIYF	TGTGCCAGCAGCTTAGCGCTGGTGGGGTCTGGAAACACCATATATTTT
NA	TRBV20-1	few	TRBJ2-1	CSARKAGSSYNEQFF	TGCAGTGCTAGAAAGGCGGGTAGCTCCTACAATGAGCAGTTCTTC
NA	TRBV12-3/TRBV12-4	NA	TRBJ1-1	CASTPSYRTEAFF	TGTGCCAGCACCCCGAGTTATCGGACTGAAGCTTTCTTT
TRBD1	TRBV5-6	NA	TRBJ1-3	CASKEYGTVGNTIYF	TGTGCCAGCAAAGAATACGGGACAGTTGGAAACACCATATATTTT
NA	TRBV7-9	many	TRBJ1-4	CASSRDTSEKLFF	TGTGCCAGCAGCAGGGACACGTCTGAAAAACTGTTTTTT
NA	TRBV5-1	NA	TRBJ1-1	CASSLWETGNTEAFF	TGCGCCAGCAGCTTGTGGGAAACAGGGAACACTGAAGCTTTCTTT
TRBD2	TRBV7-9	few	TRBJ2-7	CASSFGGRASSGEQYF	TGTGCCAGCAGCTTTGGCGGGAGGGCCTCCTCGGGCGAGCAGTACTTC
TRBD2	TRBV5-1	many	TRBJ2-2	CASSWTSGNTGELFF	TGTGCCAGCAGCTGGACTAGCGGGAACACCGGGGAGCTGTTTTTT
NA	TRBV20-1	NA	TRBJ1-1	CSAREPGTPNTEAFF	TGCAGTGCTAGGGAACCCGGGACACCGAACACTGAAGCTTTCTTT
NA	TRBV5-4	NA	TRBJ2-1	CASSTIYNEQFF	TGTGCCAGCAGTACCATCTACAATGAGCAGTTCTTC
NA	TRBV6-4	NA	TRBJ2-1	CASRNTRQGGDNEQFF	TGTGCCAGCAGGAACACTAGACAGGGAGGGGACAATGAGCAGTTCTTC
NA	TRBV7-2	few	TRBJ1-4	CASSLSRDEKLFF	TGTGCCAGCAGCTTAAGCCGGGATGAAAAACTGTTTTTT
NA	TRBV6-1	few	TRBJ1-3	CASSEAGPTSGNTIYF	TGTGCCAGCAGTGAAGCGGGGCCTACCTCTGGAAACACCATATATTTT
TRBD1	TRBV7-8	few	TRBJ1-1	CASSPRGTGDSEAFF	TGTGCCAGCAGCCCCCGCGGGACGGGGGACAGCGAAGCTTTCTTT
NA	TRBV7-9	few	TRBJ2-2	CASSPTNAGSGELFF	TGTGCCAGCAGCCCAACCAACGCAGGTAGCGGGGAGCTGTTTTTT
NA	TRBV5-1	NA	TRBJ2-1	CASSLAPGLSYNEQFF	TGCGCCAGCAGCTTGGCACCGGGACTCTCCTACAATGAGCAGTTCTTC
TRBD2	TRBV20-1	few	TRBJ2-1	CSARGASGVNEQFF	TGCAGTGCTAGAGGGGCTAGCGGGGTTAATGAGCAGTTCTTC
TRBD1	TRBV5-1	few	TRBJ2-7	CASSLVGQGALDEQYF	TGCGCCAGCAGCTTGGTGGGACAGGGGGCGCTGGACGAGCAGTACTTC
NA	TRBV7-9	NA	TRBJ1-4	CASSFGDTEKLFF	TGTGCCAGCAGCTTCGGGGACACTGAAAAACTGTTTTTT
NA	TRBV13	NA	TRBJ2-6	CASDNRFFSSGANVLTF	TGTGCCAGCGACAACCGTTTCTTCAGCTCTGGGGCCAACGTCCTGACTTTC
NA	TRBV20-1	NA	TRBJ2-6	CSASLAGANVLTF	TGCAGTGCTAGTTTGGCTGGGGCCAACGTCCTGACTTTC
TRBD2	TRBV20-1	few	TRBJ2-7	CSAIAGAYEQYF	TGCAGTGCTATAGCGGGTGCCTACGAGCAGTACTTC
TRBD1	TRBV12-3/TRBV12-4	many	TRBJ2-7	CASSFKGGDYEQYF	TGTGCCAGCAGTTTTAAAGGGGGCGACTACGAGCAGTACTTC
NA	TRBV4-2	NA	TRBJ2-1	CASSQGRDLGNEQFF	TGTGCCAGCAGCCAAGGCAGGGACCTCGGCAATGAGCAGTTCTTC
TRBD2	TRBV7-3	NA	TRBJ2-1	CASSLRAGTTLSYNEQFF	TGTGCCAGCAGCTTAAGGGCCGGGACTACGCTCTCCTACAATGAGCAGTTCTTC
NA	TRBV6-5	many	TRBJ2-2	CASSYSNDPSDQNTGELFF	TGTGCCAGCAGTTACTCGAATGACCCTTCCGACCAGAACACCGGGGAGCTGTTTTTT
NA	TRBV7-2	NA	TRBJ1-5	CASSPDGGVQPQHF	TGTGCCAGCAGCCCGGACGGGGGAGTCCAGCCCCAGCATTTT
NA	TRBV6-1	many	TRBJ2-2	CASSRDGNTGELFF	TGTGCCAGCAGCCGAGACGGGAACACCGGGGAGCTGTTTTTT
NA	TRBV12-3/TRBV12-4	few	TRBJ2-7	CASSPTEGEQYF	TGTGCCAGCAGCCCGACGGAGGGCGAGCAGTACTTC
NA	TRBV9	few	TRBJ1-1	CASSSRLGVEAFF	TGTGCCAGCAGCTCACGACTGGGGGTTGAAGCTTTCTTT
NA	TRBV3-1	few	TRBJ2-1	CASSHRAADNEQFF	TGTGCCAGCAGCCATAGAGCGGCTGACAATGAGCAGTTCTTC
NA	TRBV12-3/TRBV12-4	few	TRBJ2-7	CASSLFTGLGGEQYF	TGTGCCAGCAGTTTATTTACGGGTCTGGGTGGCGAGCAGTACTTC
NA	TRBV12-5	few	TRBJ2-1	CATGSGFNEQFF	TGTGCCACGGGGAGCGGGTTCAATGAGCAGTTCTTC
TRBD2	TRBV7-2	few	TRBJ2-7	CASSKAGTSDIYEQYF	TGTGCCAGCAGCAAAGCCGGGACTAGCGACATTTACGAGCAGTACTTC
TRBD1	TRBV2	many	TRBJ2-5	CASSGQGSQYF	TGTGCCAGCAGTGGACAGGGCTCCCAGTACTTC
NA	TRBV15	NA	TRBJ2-5	CATSRDRGWETQYF	TGTGCCACCAGCAGAGACAGGGGTTGGGAGACCCAGTACTTC
NA	TRBV15	NA	TRBJ2-6	CATSRDRVSGANVLTF	TGTGCCACCAGCAGAGACCGGGTTTCTGGGGCCAACGTCCTGACTTTC
NA	TRBV4-1	NA	TRBJ1-5	CASSQELYGGNQPQHF	TGCGCCAGCAGCCAAGAGCTATACGGAGGCAATCAGCCCCAGCATTTT
TRBD2	TRBV18	NA	TRBJ2-5	CASSQLAGEVKTQYF	TGTGCCAGCTCACAACTAGCGGGAGAAGTAAAGACCCAGTACTTC
NA	TRBV9	few	TRBJ2-4	CASSAGVEKNIQYF	TGTGCCAGCAGCGCAGGTGTAGAGAAAAACATTCAGTACTTC
NA	TRBV28	NA	TRBJ2-2	CASRDGNTGELFF	TGTGCCAGCAGGGACGGGAACACCGGGGAGCTGTTTTTT
NA	TRBV20-1	few	TRBJ2-1	CSAEQSSYNEQFF	TGCAGTGCTGAGCAGAGCTCCTACAATGAGCAGTTCTTC
NA	TRBV28	NA	TRBJ2-5	CASTEGRWETQETQYF	TGTGCCAGCACAGAGGGGCGGTGGGAGACCCAAGAGACCCAGTACTTC
NA	TRBV10-3	few	TRBJ2-2	CAISGSSTGELFF	TGTGCCATCAGCGGGAGTAGCACCGGGGAGCTGTTTTTT
TRBD2	TRBV20-1	NA	TRBJ2-7	CSVWLAGAHEQYF	TGCAGTGTATGGCTAGCGGGAGCCCACGAGCAGTACTTC